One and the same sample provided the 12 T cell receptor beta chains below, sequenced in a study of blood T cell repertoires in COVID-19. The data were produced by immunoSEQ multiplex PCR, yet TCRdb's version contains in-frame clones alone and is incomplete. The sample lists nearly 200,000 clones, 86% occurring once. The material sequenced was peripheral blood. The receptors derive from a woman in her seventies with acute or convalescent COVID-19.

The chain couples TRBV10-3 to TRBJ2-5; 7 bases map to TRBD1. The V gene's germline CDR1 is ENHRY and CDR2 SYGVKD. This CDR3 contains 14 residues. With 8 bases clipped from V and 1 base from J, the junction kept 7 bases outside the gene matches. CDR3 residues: CAIALAGGQETQYF. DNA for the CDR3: TGTGCCATCGCGTTGGCAGGGGGCCAAGAGACCCAGTACTTC.

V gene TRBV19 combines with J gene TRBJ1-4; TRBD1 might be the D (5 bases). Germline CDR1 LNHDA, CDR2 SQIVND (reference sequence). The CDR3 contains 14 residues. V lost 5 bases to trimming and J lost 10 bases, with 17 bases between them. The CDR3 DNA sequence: TGTGCCAGTAGTCCCGGGACCCAGGAGGGAAAACTGTTTTTT. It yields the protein CASSPGTQEGKLFF.

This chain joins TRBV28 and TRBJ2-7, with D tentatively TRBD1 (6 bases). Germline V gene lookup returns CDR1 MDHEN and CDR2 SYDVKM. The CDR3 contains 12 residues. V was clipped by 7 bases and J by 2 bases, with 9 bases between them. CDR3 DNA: TGTGCCAGCACCCGGACAGCCTACGAGCAGTACTTC. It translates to CASTRTAYEQYF.

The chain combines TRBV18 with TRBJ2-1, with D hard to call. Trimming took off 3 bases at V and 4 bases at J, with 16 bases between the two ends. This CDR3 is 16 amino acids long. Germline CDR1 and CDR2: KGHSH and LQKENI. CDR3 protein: CASSPIPQRAYNEQFF. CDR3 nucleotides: TGTGCCAGCTCACCCATCCCCCAGCGCGCTTACAATGAGCAGTTCTTC. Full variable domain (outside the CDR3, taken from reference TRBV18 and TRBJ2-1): NAGVMQNPRHLVRRRGQEARLRCSPMKGHSHVYWYRQLPEEGLKFMVYLQKENIIDESGMPKERFSAEFPKEGPSILRIQQVVRGDSAAYFCASSPIPQRAYNEQFFGPGTRLTVL.

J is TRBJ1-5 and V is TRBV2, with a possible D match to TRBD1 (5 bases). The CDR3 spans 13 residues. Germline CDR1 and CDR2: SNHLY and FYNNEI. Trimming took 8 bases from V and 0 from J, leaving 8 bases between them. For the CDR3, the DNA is TGTGCCAGCGGACAAGATAGCAATCAGCCCCAGCATTTT. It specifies CASGQDSNQPQHF.

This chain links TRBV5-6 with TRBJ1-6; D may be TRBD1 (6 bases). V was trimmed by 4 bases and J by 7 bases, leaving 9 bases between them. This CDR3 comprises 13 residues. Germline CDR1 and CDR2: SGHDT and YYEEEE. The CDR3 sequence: CASSRTGNSPLHF. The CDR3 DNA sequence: TGTGCCAGCAGCCGAACAGGGAATTCACCCCTCCACTTT.

The CDR3: CASSQKVWGGLDEQFF. CDR3 nucleotides: TGTGCCAGCAGCCAAAAGGTCTGGGGCGGTCTCGATGAGCAGTTCTTC. V gene TRBV4-2 combines with J gene TRBJ2-1; D perhaps matches TRBD1 (5 bases). Germline V CDR1 and CDR2: LGHNA, YNFKEQ. With 2 bases removed from V and 8 bases from J, the gap between germline ends came to 19 bases. CDR3 size: 16 residues.

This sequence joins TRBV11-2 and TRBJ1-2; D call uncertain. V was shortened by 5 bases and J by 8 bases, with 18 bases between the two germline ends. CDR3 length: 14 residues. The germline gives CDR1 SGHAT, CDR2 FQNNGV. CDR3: CASSPSGRVAGYTF. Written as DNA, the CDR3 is TGTGCCAGCAGCCCCTCGGGGAGGGTCGCAGGCTACACCTTC.

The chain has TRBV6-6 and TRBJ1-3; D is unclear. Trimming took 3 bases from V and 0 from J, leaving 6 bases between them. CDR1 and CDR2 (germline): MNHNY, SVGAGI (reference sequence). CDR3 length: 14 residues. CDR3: CASSYSNSGNTIYF. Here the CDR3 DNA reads TGTGCCAGCAGTTATTCAAACTCTGGAAACACCATATATTTT.

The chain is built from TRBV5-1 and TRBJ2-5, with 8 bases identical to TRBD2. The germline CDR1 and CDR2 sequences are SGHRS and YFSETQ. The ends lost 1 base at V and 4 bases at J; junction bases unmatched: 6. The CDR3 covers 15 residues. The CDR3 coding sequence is TGCGCCAGCAGCTTGACGGGGGGGCCGAGAGAGACCCAGTACTTC. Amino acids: CASSLTGGPRETQYF.

The CDR3 DNA follows: TGTGCCAGTGCCGGGACAGTAATCAATAATGAGCAGTTCTTC. It yields the protein CASAGTVINNEQFF. The chain carries TRBV19 and TRBJ2-1, with 7 bases lining up with TRBD1. The V gene's germline CDR1 is LNHDA and CDR2 SQIVND (reference sequence). The CDR3 totals 14 residues. The ends lost 8 bases at V and 7 bases at J; junction bases unmatched: 11.

The CDR3 region is CASSVEGSGLAGEDNEQFF. The CDR3 nucleotides read TGTGCCAGCAGCGTAGAGGGATCGGGACTAGCGGGAGAAGACAATGAGCAGTTCTTC. The chain employs TRBV9 and TRBJ2-1; 14 bases agree with TRBD2. V was pared by 0 bases and J by 5 bases, with 10 bases of the junction left unmatched. The CDR3 length is 19 residues. In germline, CDR1 is SGDLS, CDR2 YYNGEE.